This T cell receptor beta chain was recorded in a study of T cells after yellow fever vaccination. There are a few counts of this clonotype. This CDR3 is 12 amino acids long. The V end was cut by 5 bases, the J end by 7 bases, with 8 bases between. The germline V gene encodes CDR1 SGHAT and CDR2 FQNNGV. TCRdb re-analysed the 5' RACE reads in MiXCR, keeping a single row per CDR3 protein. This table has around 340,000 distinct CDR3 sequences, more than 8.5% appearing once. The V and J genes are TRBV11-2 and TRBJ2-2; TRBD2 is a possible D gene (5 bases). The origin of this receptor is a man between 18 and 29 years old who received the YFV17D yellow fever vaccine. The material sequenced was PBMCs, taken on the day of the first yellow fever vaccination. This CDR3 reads CASSVTSGELFF. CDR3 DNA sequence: TGTGCCAGCAGCGTAACTAGCGGGGAGCTGTTTTTT.